The source of this TCR beta chain is a study of shared clonotypes between healthy human individuals (dated by TCRdb to between 2020 and 2021). For the study in its entirety: Two women and a few men aged 18 to 49 years were included in the cohort. For each donor, CD4 naive and CD4 memory were each given three plates, CD8 naive was given two plates, and CD8 memory was given one plate. To estimate repertoire size and how much clonotype sharing occurs between individuals, the study deeply sequenced the blood TCR repertoires of roughly 5 healthy adults. Libraries were prepared and TCR repertoires were sequenced by different laboratories using diverse techniques, in order to increase sequencing depth and limit assay-specific biases. Between about 0.94 and 8.9 billion PBMCs per donor were obtained by leukapheresis.

CDR1 is given as MNHEY and CDR2 as SVGAGI, both from the germline V gene. Germline trimming: 5 bases from V, 2 bases from J; junction bases outside gene matches: 6. The CDR3 runs 15 residues from the cysteine to the phenylalanine. Only the CDR3 part of the read is kept: 45 bases, read in frame from the first base. General findings and caveats noted by the study authors: Clonotypes shared by all four sorted-subset donors showed higher generation probabilities than non-shared clonotypes. Pairwise subsampling indicated that sequencing depth was expected to affect the degree of clonotype sharing among donors. Because the study included only a small number of donors, the genetic and exposure-history diversity represented was limited. Rarefaction of sorted-subset datasets indicated incomplete sequencing despite the large sequencing depth. Naive subsets generally had larger estimated clonotype richness than memory subsets did. Only blood was sampled, and tissue TCR repertoires likely differ from those in blood. Sharing across several donors was observed for about 5% of naive CD4, over 3% of naive CD8, 2% to 2.5% of memory CD4, and less than 0.45% of memory CD8 clonotypes.

CD8 naive samples were CD45RO-negative cells positively selected for CCR7, giving a CD45RA+CCR7+ population that excluded TemRA cells. Healthy HIV-negative adults with no recently reported acute infections or vaccinations were included as donors. Every donor was a Caucasian adult living in Nashville, Tennessee, USA. Blood was collected by leukapheresis, and PBMCs were isolated by Ficoll-Histopaque density gradient centrifugation and then cryopreserved in liquid nitrogen vapor phase. Analytical flow cytometry was used to check the purity and quantity of each magnetically sorted T cell population. Genomic DNA was isolated from each sorted fraction and quantified by UV absorbance on a Nanodrop 2000c. Using the deep immunoSEQ assay, multiplex PCR amplified TCR CDR3 regions from genomic DNA. Genomic DNA extracted from each cell subset was distributed evenly over all wells of several immunoSEQ 96-well plates, and each plate served as one replicate. For sorted subsets, each replicate PCR was loaded with 150 to 250 ng genomic DNA, equivalent to approximately 27,000 T cell genomes. Purified libraries were quantified with a Qubit 3.0 fluorometer, sized on a Bioanalyzer 2100, and re-quantified with the KAPA Library Quantification kit. Every immunoSEQ 96-well plate was sequenced on a separate single-read 150-cycle Illumina NextSeq 550 flow cell. The source study handled its data this way. Because the immunoSEQ output held only junctional sequences and lacked quality scores, the filtering could not match the filtering applied to full-length reads. To assign V/J genes and CDR3, sequences were annotated using PyIR, a Python wrapper for IgBLAST v1.9, with IMGT germline references. Reads with weak V/J assignments (E-value above 1e-6), missing CDR3, stop codons, out-of-frame junctions, or ambiguous translated residues were removed. V3J clonotypes were defined as sequences sharing the same inferred V gene, J gene, and CDR3 amino acid sequence. Percentage overlap between repertoires was calculated by dividing the number of shared unique clonotypes by the size of the smaller repertoire. Three approaches were used to assess repertoire richness: RTK rarefaction, the Chao1 estimator, and Recon v2.1 estimates of unobserved clonotypes. For all TCRbeta clonotypes obtained by the gDNA method from several donors, generation probabilities were computed with OLGA. The table was pulled from immuneACCESS by TCRdb, which kept in-frame rearrangements only. Such tables lose some clones; where checked, under half of the loss comes from unresolved V genes, and the rest has no known cause. V and J calls and clone size come straight from that table; D and trimming were deduced from the DNA. The sample table holds roughly 2,000,000 clones, of which about 95% were seen once. Of the sample, around 1% is held by the ten largest clones.

Of note for this clone: The antigen it binds to is not known. Within one base of it there is no much larger clone, and no base qualities were kept.

Sequenced material: naive CD8+ T cells sorted from blood. Explained via the paper, the cell subset or site label denotes: CD45RA+CCR7+. This TCR derives from a young man in good health. The V and J segments used are TRBV6-5 and TRBJ2-7, and TRBD2 aligns with 10 junction nucleotides. The bases read TGTGCCAGCAGTACAATAGCGGGAGGCCCCTACGAGCAGTACTTC. This translates into CASSTIAGGPYEQYF.